A single sample is the source of the 27 T cell receptor beta chains below, sequenced in a study of T cell changes during pregnancy in multiple sclerosis. Sequencing was performed with immunoSEQ multiplex PCR; in TCRdb, only in-frame clones are kept and a portion is missing. The sample contains approximately 130,000 clones, 96% of which appear only once. Sample: peripheral blood, taken after pregnancy. These receptors were taken from a female donor with multiple sclerosis, enrolled in a pregnancy study.

This clone was detected only once. The chain combines TRBV4-1 with TRBJ1-2, with 7 positions matching TRBD1. Germline assignment: CDR1 MGHRA and CDR2 YSYEKL. The CDR3 has 15 amino acids. V was pared by 3 bases and J by 3 bases, with 7 bases of the junction left unmatched. The CDR3 DNA is TGCGCCAGCAGCCATAGAACAGGGGCAGACTATGGCTACACCTTC. It codes for CASSHRTGADYGYTF.

V usage is TRBV2 and J usage is TRBJ1-1; 9 nucleotides line up with TRBD1. CDR1 and CDR2 from the germline V gene are SNHLY and FYNNEI. V was clipped by 6 bases and J by 5 bases; unmatched bases: 7. The CDR3 sequence is 14 residues long. CDR3: CASSLQGAKTEAFF. As DNA, the CDR3 is TGTGCCAGCAGCTTACAGGGGGCGAAAACTGAAGCTTTCTTT.

The rearrangement links TRBV6-1 to TRBJ1-5, with TRBD1 as a possible D gene (5 bases). With 5 bases removed from V and 4 bases from J, the gap between germline ends came to 15 bases. The germline CDR1 and CDR2 sequences are MNHNS and SASEGT. The CDR3 consists of 15 residues. Here the CDR3 reads CASSRRQRQNQPQHF. As DNA, the CDR3 is TGTGCCAGCAGTCGGAGACAGCGACAGAATCAGCCCCAGCATTTT.

CDR3 loop: CASSPLTGSQSYGYTF. CDR3 in DNA: TGTGCCAGCTCTCCCTTGACAGGGAGCCAGAGCTATGGCTACACCTTC. The V gene is TRBV18, the J gene TRBJ1-2; TRBD1 agrees at 7 bases. After removal of 6 bases from V and 4 bases from J, the junction contained 14 bases not matched to a gene. Germline CDR1 reads KGHSH; CDR2 reads LQKENI. This CDR3 has 16 residues.

The gene calls are TRBV7-9 and TRBJ1-2, with 7 bases lining up with TRBD1. CDR3 length: 15 residues. In germline, CDR1 is SEHNR, CDR2 FQNEAQ (reference sequence). V was pared by 1 base and J by 8 bases, with 10 bases of the junction left unmatched. The CDR3 DNA reads TGTGCCAGCAGCTTAGGGACCGGACAGGCCTCGGGCTACACCTTC. Its translation is CASSLGTGQASGYTF.

The CDR3 region is CASSYSGLAATDTQYF. For the CDR3, the DNA is TGTGCCAGCAGTTACTCCGGACTAGCGGCTACAGATACGCAGTATTTT. V and J are TRBV6-7 and TRBJ2-3, with TRBD2 matching 10 bases. TRBV6-7 is sorted into the ORF group, with uncertain function. The CDR3 is 16 residues long. The V segment lost 0 bases and the J segment 3 bases; nucleotides outside the gene matches: 3.

The V and J genes are TRBV2 and TRBJ1-4; D is unclear. The V gene's germline CDR1 is SNHLY and CDR2 FYNNEI. Trimming pared 4 bases from V and 7 bases from J, leaving 16 bases between. CDR3 length: 15 amino acids. CDR3 sequence (DNA): TGTGCCAGCAGTGTGCAGAACTTGCGGGGTGAAAAACTGTTTTTT. Amino acids: CASSVQNLRGEKLFF.

This chain uses TRBV9 with TRBJ1-2, with D perhaps TRBD1 (6 bases). CDR3 length: 13 amino acids. The germline V gene has CDR1 SGDLS and CDR2 YYNGEE. The ends were cut back, 3 bases at V and 5 bases at J, with 11 bases in the middle. The CDR3: CASSAPGQYGYTF. CDR3 nucleotide sequence: TGTGCCAGCAGCGCCCCCGGACAGTATGGCTACACCTTC.

The chain has TRBV27 and TRBJ2-2; 9 nucleotides agree with TRBD1. J was trimmed by 4 bases and V by 8 bases; bases with no gene match: 11. Looked up from germline, CDR1 is MNHEY and CDR2 is SMNVEV (reference sequence). CDR3 size: 16 residues. The CDR3 region is CASGPTGGAGTGELFF. CDR3 DNA: TGTGCCAGCGGACCAACAGGGGGCGCAGGCACCGGGGAGCTGTTTTTT.

V and J are TRBV19 and TRBJ1-3; D ambiguous. Trimming pared 4 bases from V and 11 bases from J, leaving 12 bases between. The CDR3 sequence is 12 residues long. CDR1 is LNHDA and CDR2 is SQIVND in the germline V gene (reference sequence). CDR3 in DNA: TGTGCCAGTAGTACGGGAGGATTCGCCATATATTTT. Translation gives CASSTGGFAIYF.

The J gene is TRBJ1-4, the V gene TRBV28; D may be TRBD1 (6 bases). The CDR3 contains 14 residues. From germline, CDR1 is MDHEN and CDR2 SYDVKM. Trimming took 6 bases from V and 8 from J, leaving 16 bases between them. For the CDR3, the DNA is TGTGCCAGCAGCGCCCCGGACAGACGGGAAAAACTGTTTTTT. Translated, it gives CASSAPDRREKLFF.

The V and J genes are TRBV19 and TRBJ2-5, with D maybe TRBD1 (6 bases). CDR1 LNHDA and CDR2 SQIVND come from the germline V gene (reference sequence). The CDR3 extends over 13 amino acids. Trimming left V 7 bases short and J 6 bases short, with 15 bases between. The CDR3 spells CASIGGFGKTQYF. The CDR3 nucleotides read TGTGCCAGTATAGGGGGATTTGGGAAGACCCAGTACTTC.

V and J are TRBV27 and TRBJ2-3; tentative D call: TRBD1 (5 bases). V was pared by 6 bases and J by 0 bases, with 16 bases between. This CDR3 is 16 amino acids long. Germline loops: CDR1 MNHEY, CDR2 SMNVEV (reference sequence). CDR3 residues: CASSLNPTASTDTQYF. The CDR3 bases are TGTGCCAGCAGCCTAAACCCGACAGCTAGCACAGATACGCAGTATTTT.

V gene TRBV11-2 combines with J gene TRBJ2-7, with 11 nucleotides matching TRBD2. Germline CDR1 SGHAT, CDR2 FQNNGV. V lost 5 bases, J lost 4 bases, and 10 bases stayed unmatched. The CDR3 contains 16 residues. CDR3 sequence: CASSRTTSGRRYEQYF. The CDR3 coding sequence is TGTGCCAGCAGCCGCACCACTAGCGGGAGAAGATACGAGCAGTACTTC. The complete variable domain, with remaining parts taken from reference TRBV11-2 and TRBJ2-7, reads EAGVAQSPRYKIIEKRQSVAFWCNPISGHATLYWYQQILGQGPKLLIQFQNNGVVDDSQLPKDRFSAERLKGVDSTLKIQPAKLEDSAVYLCASSRTTSGRRYEQYFGPGTRLTVT.

The chain recombines TRBV15 with TRBJ1-1, with 8 positions matching TRBD1. The V gene's germline CDR1 is LNHNV and CDR2 YYDKDF (reference sequence). The CDR3 is 15 residues long. Germline trimming cut 3 bases from V and 4 bases from J; bases unmatched to any gene: 7. As DNA, the CDR3 is TGTGCCACCAGCAGGGACAGGGCCCCCTCCACTGAAGCTTTCTTT. Its translation is CATSRDRAPSTEAFF.

The rearrangement links TRBV28 to TRBJ1-1; TRBD1 matches at 7 bases. Per germline, CDR1 MDHEN and CDR2 SYDVKM. V gave up 7 bases and J gave up 7 bases; unmatched junction bases: 9. There are 13 residues in the CDR3. The CDR3 DNA is TGTGCCAGCACGACAGGGAAGGGATTTGAAGCTTTCTTT. Its translation is CASTTGKGFEAFF.

V usage is TRBV6-6 and J usage is TRBJ1-5; D unclear. Trimming stripped 7 bases from V and 6 bases from J, with 4 bases between. CDR3 length equals 10 residues. CDR1 and CDR2 (germline): MNHNY, SVGAGI (reference sequence). CDR3 in DNA: TGTGCCAGCAACAGTCAGCCCCAGCATTTT. Translation gives CASNSQPQHF.

The V gene is TRBV6-5, the J gene TRBJ2-1; 7 positions agree with TRBD1. Trimming took 6 bases from V and 12 from J; bases not matched to a gene: 11. CDR3 size: 13 residues. Germline CDR1 MNHEY, CDR2 SVGAGI. The CDR3 DNA is TGTGCCAGCAGACCGACTAACAGGGGTACGCAGTTCTTC. Protein product: CASRPTNRGTQFF.

The chain is built from TRBV9 and TRBJ1-1; D gene unclear. The germline V gene encodes CDR1 SGDLS and CDR2 YYNGEE. Trimming cost V 4 bases and J 0 bases, with 16 bases left between them. CDR3 size: 16 residues. CDR3 DNA sequence: TGTGCCAGCAGCAGATACAGAACGCCTATGAACACTGAAGCTTTCTTT. This encodes CASSRYRTPMNTEAFF. Filled out from reference TRBV9 and TRBJ1-1, the complete variable domain reads DSGVTQTPKHLITATGQRVTLRCSPRSGDLSVYWYQQSLDQGLQFLIQYYNGEERAKGNILERFSAQQFPDLHSELNLSSLELGDSALYFCASSRYRTPMNTEAFFGQGTRLTVV.

The gene calls are TRBV5-4 and TRBJ1-2, with D possibly matching TRBD1 (5 bases). Per germline, CDR1 SGHNT and CDR2 YYREEE (reference sequence). The CDR3 is 12 residues long. Trimming shortened V by 7 bases and J by 2 bases, and 9 bases separated the two germline ends. CDR3 coding DNA: TGTGCCAGCTGGGGGGACAACTATGGCTACACCTTC. Translating gives CASWGDNYGYTF.

V usage is TRBV14 and J usage is TRBJ1-1; D is possibly TRBD1 (6 bases). Germline CDR1 reads SGHDN; CDR2 reads FVKESK. This CDR3 has 16 amino acids. V gave up 4 bases and J gave up 11 bases, with 26 bases separating them. The CDR3 coding sequence is TGTGCCAGCAGCCCCGTGGGAATGGGGGCGCGACCTGTGGCTTTCTTT. It yields the protein CASSPVGMGARPVAFF.

The J gene is TRBJ1-2, the V gene TRBV4-2; D perhaps matches TRBD1 (6 bases). Germline V gene lookup returns CDR1 LGHNA and CDR2 YNFKEQ. Trimming left V 0 bases short and J 4 bases short, with 12 bases between. The CDR3 length is 15 residues. The CDR3 spells CASSQERGGSYGYTF. As DNA, the CDR3 is TGTGCCAGCAGCCAAGAGAGGGGGGGCAGCTATGGCTACACCTTC.

For the CDR3, the DNA is TGTGCCAGCAGCCAAATCAGGGGGCTTACTGAAGCTTTCTTT. Translating gives CASSQIRGLTEAFF. The gene calls are TRBV14 and TRBJ1-1, with TRBD1 identical over 8 bases. The germline CDR1 and CDR2 sequences are SGHDN and FVKESK. V lost 2 bases and J lost 5; bases outside the gene matches: 4. This CDR3 comprises 14 residues. Variable domain in full (rest from reference TRBV14 and TRBJ1-1): EAGVTQFPSHSVIEKGQTVTLRCDPISGHDNLYWYRRVMGKEIKFLLHFVKESKQDESGMPNNRFLAERTGGTYSTLKVQPAELEDSGVYFCASSQIRGLTEAFFGQGTRLTVV.

About this clone: This same CDR3 is encoded by further DNA sequences in the sample. The genes are TRBV30 and TRBJ1-1, with TRBD1 matching 8 bases. Germline V gene sequence: CDR1 GTSNPN, CDR2 SVGIG (reference sequence). The V and J ends lost 5 bases and 0 bases, in that order; junction bases with no gene match: 5. The CDR3 sequence is 14 residues long. The CDR3: CAWSPGQVNTEAFF. CDR3 in DNA: TGTGCCTGGTCCCCGGGACAGGTGAACACTGAAGCTTTCTTT.

The chain has TRBV9 and TRBJ2-3; 11 bases align to TRBD2. Germline assignment: CDR1 SGDLS and CDR2 YYNGEE. This CDR3 is built from 16 residues. Trimming took 5 bases from V and 2 from J; bases not matched to a gene: 7. The CDR3 reads CASRGTSGGFTDTQYF. DNA for the CDR3: TGTGCCAGCAGGGGGACTAGCGGAGGGTTCACAGATACGCAGTATTTT.

The chain recombines TRBV6-5 with TRBJ1-2, with 7 bases that match TRBD1. CDR3 length equals 14 residues. V gave up 5 bases and J gave up 4 bases; unmatched junction bases: 7. The germline gives CDR1 MNHEY, CDR2 SVGAGI. CDR3 sequence: CASSPGQRVYGYTF. CDR3 nucleotides: TGTGCCAGCAGTCCGGGACAGCGAGTCTATGGCTACACCTTC.

The V call is TRBV19, the J call TRBJ1-2; no reliable D call. Germline V gene sequence: CDR1 LNHDA, CDR2 SQIVND (reference sequence). This CDR3 is 14 amino acids long. V was cut by 3 bases and J by 6 bases, with 14 bases left in between. In DNA form, the CDR3 reads TGTGCCAGTAGTATCTACGGGAGCGGAGATGGCTACACCTTC. This codes for CASSIYGSGDGYTF.